The 28 T cell receptor beta chains listed next were all sequenced from one sample in a study of molecular identifiers for immune sequencing clone quantification. TCRdb passed the PCR reads through MiXCR, listing each CDR3 protein once. Of 300,000 to 350,000 distinct CDR3 sequences in the sample, roughly a fifth were seen once. Material for sequencing was naive CD8+ T cells from blood, with Jurkat cell RNA spiked in. This sample's subset: FACS-sorted CD8+CD4-CCR7+CD45RA+ naive T cells. The receptors here all came from a human donor in good health. Some libraries in this study had Jurkat cell RNA spiked in.

The chain uses TRBV7-9 and TRBJ1-3; D may be TRBD1 (5 bases). The V end lost 4 bases, the J end lost 0 bases, and 19 bases lay between the germline ends. Germline V gives CDR1 SEHNR, CDR2 FQNEAQ (reference sequence). The CDR3 length is 18 residues. CDR3 protein: CASSSTIPGPHSGNTIYF. In DNA form, the CDR3 reads TGTGCCAGCAGCTCGACGATTCCGGGACCTCACTCTGGAAACACCATATATTTT.

This clonotype was seen repeatedly, ten times or more. V gene TRBV7-9 combines with J gene TRBJ1-4; possibly TRBD1 for D (6 bases). The germline V gene has CDR1 SEHNR and CDR2 FQNEAQ (reference sequence). Trimming cost V 5 bases and J 0 bases, with 16 bases left between them. The CDR3 loop spans 17 amino acids. The CDR3: CASSHFGQRTTNEKLFF. The CDR3 nucleotides read TGTGCCAGCAGCCATTTCGGACAGAGAACAACTAATGAAAAACTGTTTTTT. The whole variable domain, remainder taken from reference TRBV7-9 and TRBJ1-4, is DTGVSQNPRHKITKRGQNVTFRCDPISEHNRLYWYRQTLGQGPEFLTYFQNEAQLEKSRLLSDRFSAERPKGSFSTLEIQRTEQGDSAMYLCASSHFGQRTTNEKLFFGSGTQLSVL.

This clonotype was recorded many times. The CDR3 is CASSVAGGLTDTQYF. CDR3 nucleotides: TGTGCCAGCAGCGTAGCGGGAGGCCTCACAGATACGCAGTATTTT. The chain couples TRBV9 to TRBJ2-3, with TRBD2 matching over 7 bases. CDR1 SGDLS and CDR2 YYNGEE come from the germline V gene. This CDR3 contains 15 residues. V shed 0 bases, J shed 2 bases, and the junction held 3 bases outside the gene matches.

In this sample, this clonotype turned up a few times. This may be a read error, as it is one base from a much larger clone. V and J are TRBV28 and TRBJ2-7; the D gene is possibly TRBD1 (6 bases). Germline V gives CDR1 MDHEN, CDR2 SYDVKM. The CDR3 runs to 15 residues. The CDR3 sequence is CASTNPGTPIYEQCF. CDR3 DNA: TGTGCCAGCACCAATCCCGGGACACCGATCTACGAGCAGTGCTTC.

There are many counts of this clonotype. J is TRBJ2-3 and V is TRBV28; 8 positions match TRBD2. J was trimmed by 3 bases and V by 6 bases; bases with no gene match: 29. This CDR3 is 22 amino acids long. Germline V gene lookup returns CDR1 MDHEN and CDR2 SYDVKM. Written as DNA, the CDR3 is TGTGCCAGCAGCCTGAGTCCGGGCAGAAATATAGCGGGGAGTTATGGGACAGATACGCAGTATTTT. It translates to CASSLSPGRNIAGSYGTDTQYF.

Turning to this clonotype: This sequence may be a read error, since a much larger clone differs from it by one base. The chain has TRBV4-3 and TRBJ1-1; D gene ambiguous. V gave up 4 bases and J gave up 4 bases, with 16 bases separating them. In germline, CDR1 is LGHNA, CDR2 YSLEER. The CDR3 loop spans 15 amino acids. CDR3 coding DNA: TGCGCCAGCAGCCGAAATAGACTTTCTGGCACTGAAGCTTTCTTT. Its translation: CASSRNRLSGTEAFF.

This clonotype showed up just a few times. A read error may account for a junction end that differs from germline. This rearrangement joins TRBV12-3 or TRBV12-4 to TRBJ2-2; 7 bases are a match to TRBD1. CDR3 length equals 13 residues. The CDR3 here is CGSQGENTGELFF. The CDR3 coding sequence is TGTGGCAGCCAGGGGGAGAACACCGGGGAGCTGTTTTTT.

A word on this clonotype: A much larger clone lies one base from this, so it may be a read error. This chain connects TRBV6-5 to TRBJ2-7, with unresolved D. V shed 2 bases and J shed 3 bases, with 8 bases lying between them. Germline V lookup: CDR1 MNHEY, CDR2 SVGAGI. The CDR3 totals 13 residues. The CDR3 protein is CASSYGQFYEQYF. The CDR3 bases are TGTGCCAGCAGTTACGGTCAGTTCTACGAGCAGTACTTC.

This clonotype has only a few counts. The gene calls are TRBV4-1 and TRBJ1-6; perhaps TRBD1 as D (5 bases). CDR1 is MGHRA, CDR2 YSYEKL, per germline. The CDR3 covers 20 residues. The ends were cut back, 4 bases at V and 0 bases at J, with 22 bases in the middle. CDR3 in DNA: TGCGCCAGCAGCCTCGACGCAGGGCGAGTCTTTAGCTCCTATAATTCACCCCTCCACTTT. This encodes CASSLDAGRVFSSYNSPLHF.

This clonotype was detected a few times. This chain connects TRBV20-1 to TRBJ2-1; the match to TRBD2 covers 8 bases. Losses at the gene ends were 3 bases for V and 9 bases for J; bases not matched to a gene: 22. CDR1 and CDR2 (germline): DFQATT, SNEGSKA (reference sequence). The CDR3 contains 18 residues. CDR3 loop: CSARVEGSGVLQYGEQFF. CDR3 nucleotides: TGCAGTGCTAGGGTTGAGGGTAGCGGGGTATTACAATATGGTGAGCAGTTCTTC.

The gene calls are TRBV27 and TRBJ2-2; D gene uncertain. Germline V gene sequence: CDR1 MNHEY, CDR2 SMNVEV (reference sequence). V was clipped by 2 bases and J by 6 bases, with 10 bases between them. This CDR3 is 14 amino acids long. CDR3 protein: CASSLLSSAGELFF. The CDR3 nucleotides read TGTGCCAGCAGTTTACTGTCCTCCGCCGGGGAGCTGTTTTTT.

Concerning this clonotype: A read error may be the cause here, since a much bigger clone is one base away. This chain links TRBV6-2 or TRBV6-3 with TRBJ2-7; D possibly corresponds to TRBD1 (5 bases). Trimming took 7 bases from V and 5 from J, leaving 18 bases between them. The CDR3 totals 14 residues. Looked up from germline, CDR1 is MNHEY and CDR2 is SVGEGT. CDR3 DNA sequence: TGTGCCAGCACCTTACTCGAGACGGACAACGAGCAGTACTTC. Translation gives CASTLLETDNEQYF.

This clonotype occurred many times. The chain combines TRBV6-5 with TRBJ1-6; 7 nucleotides align to TRBD1. J lost 6 bases, V lost 6 bases, and 2 bases had no gene match. The CDR3 runs to 13 residues. Germline V CDR1 and CDR2: MNHEY, SVGAGI. The CDR3 DNA reads as TGTGCCAGCAGAGACAGGGTTAATTCACCCCTCCACTTT. Its translation: CASRDRVNSPLHF.

This clonotype came up many times. The V and J genes are TRBV7-2 and TRBJ1-6; a possible D gene is TRBD1 (6 bases). The V gene lost 2 bases and the J gene lost 8 bases, with 16 bases spanning the gap. Germline CDR1 and CDR2: SGHTA and FQGNSA. This CDR3 region has 16 residues. CDR3 sequence reads: CASSLRGGGVDSPLHF. The CDR3 DNA reads TGTGCCAGCAGCTTAAGGGGGGGTGGAGTAGATTCACCCCTCCACTTT.

This clonotype has at least ten counts. The rearrangement joins TRBV6-5 to TRBJ2-3; 7 bases are shared with TRBD1. Germline loops: CDR1 MNHEY, CDR2 SVGAGI. The CDR3 runs 13 residues. The junction had 3 bases not matched to a gene; V was cut back by 8 bases and J by 1 base. The CDR3 is CASAGQGTDTQYF. The CDR3 DNA sequence: TGTGCCAGCGCTGGACAGGGCACAGATACGCAGTATTTT.

Comment on this clonotype: A much larger clone differs from this one at a single base, so this may be a read error. The chain recombines TRBV29-1 with TRBJ2-1, with D maybe TRBD2 (6 bases). V dropped 7 bases and J dropped 4 bases, with 14 bases sitting between them. Germline lookup yields CDR1 SQVTM and CDR2 ANQGSEA. The CDR3 loop spans 13 amino acids. The CDR3 here is CSARRVRYNEQFF. The CDR3 DNA reads as TGCAGCGCCAGGAGGGTGAGGTACAATGAGCAGTTCTTC.

Of note for this clonotype: This may come from a read error, since a much larger clone is one base off. The chain has TRBV20-1 and TRBJ2-7; 11 bases are shared with TRBD1. The CDR3 is made up of 15 amino acids. V dropped 0 bases and J dropped 8; count of bases not matched to a gene: 9. Germline V gives CDR1 DFQATT, CDR2 SNEGSKA (reference sequence). The CDR3 region has the DNA TGCAGTGCTAGAGAGGGACAGGGGGAACTGTACAAGCAGTACTTC. The encoded protein is CSAREGQGELYKQYF.

This clonotype was recorded at least ten times. The chain uses TRBV5-5 and TRBJ2-5; 11 nucleotides align to TRBD1. CDR1 SGHKS and CDR2 YYEKEE come from the germline V gene (reference sequence). V gave up 4 bases and J gave up 5 bases; unmatched junction bases: 13. The CDR3 runs 17 residues. The CDR3: CASSEDRGPDPHETQYF. CDR3 nucleotides: TGTGCCAGCAGCGAGGACAGGGGGCCGGACCCTCACGAGACCCAGTACTTC.

Turning to this clonotype: This sequence may be a read error, since a much larger clone differs from it by one base. V usage is TRBV20-1 and J usage is TRBJ2-3; D might be TRBD1 (6 bases). The CDR3 totals 16 residues. CDR1 and CDR2 (germline): DFQATT, SNEGSKA (reference sequence). The CDR3 loop is CSAGDLGAFGTDTQYF. The CDR3 DNA reads as TGCAGTGCTGGAGATTTGGGGGCGTTCGGCACAGATACGCAGTATTTT.

The chain combines TRBV10-3 with TRBJ2-7; D possibly uses TRBD1 or TRBD2 (6 bases each). The CDR3 runs to 15 residues. CDR1 and CDR2 (germline): ENHRY, SYGVKD. V gave up 6 bases and J gave up 5 bases, with 20 bases separating them. CDR3 loop: CAISPAGTRGHEQYF. CDR3 DNA: TGTGCCATCAGCCCTGCGGGGACAAGGGGTCACGAGCAGTACTTC.

The chain uses TRBV11-2 and TRBJ2-7; 9 bases map to TRBD2. Germline V gene data show CDR1 as SGHAT and CDR2 as FQNNGV. After removal of 0 bases from V and 5 bases from J, the junction contained 11 bases not matched to a gene. The CDR3 consists of 17 residues. This chain's CDR3 is CASSLDESASGIDEQYF. CDR3 DNA sequence: TGTGCCAGCAGCTTAGATGAAAGCGCTAGCGGGATTGACGAGCAGTACTTC.

In this sample, this clonotype turned up many times. The V and J genes are TRBV3-1 and TRBJ1-1; unclear D gene. The CDR3 consists of 13 residues. The germline V gene has CDR1 LGHDT and CDR2 YNNKEL (reference sequence). Trimming removed 3 bases at V and 4 bases at J, with 9 bases between. Here the CDR3 reads CASSQFARTEAFF. For the CDR3, the DNA is TGTGCCAGCAGCCAGTTTGCCCGCACTGAAGCTTTCTTT. Together with reference TRBV3-1 and TRBJ1-1, the CDR3 gives the full variable domain: DTAVSQTPKYLVTQMGNDKSIKCEQNLGHDTMYWYKQDSKKFLKIMFSYNNKELIINETVPNRFSPKSPDKAHLNLHINSLELGDSAVYFCASSQFARTEAFFGQGTRLTVV.

As to this clonotype: A junction end diverges from the germline sequence, so it may reflect a read error. V usage is TRBV30 and J usage is TRBJ2-1; the match to TRBD2 covers 11 bases. CDR1 is GTSNPN and CDR2 is SVGIG in the germline V gene (reference sequence). The CDR3 runs to 14 residues. CDR3: CAWRGLAAYNEQLF. CDR3 bases: TGTGCCTGGAGGGGACTAGCGGCTTACAATGAGCAGCTCTTC.

Concerning this clonotype itself: The junction differs from germline at one of its ends, possibly a read error. The J gene is TRBJ1-5, the V gene TRBV6-1, with D possibly TRBD1 on 6 matching bases. The CDR3 is 14 amino acids. Germline lookup yields CDR1 MNHNS and CDR2 SASEGT. CDR3 sequence reads: CPSSRGNSNQPQHF. The DNA of the CDR3 is TGTCCCAGCAGCAGGGGAAACAGCAATCAGCCCCAGCATTTT.

This clonotype appeared many times. The J gene is TRBJ1-4, the V gene TRBV3-1; 7 nucleotides match TRBD1. Germline V gene lookup returns CDR1 LGHDT and CDR2 YNNKEL (reference sequence). With V trimmed by 3 bases and J by 0 bases, 4 bases remained unmatched. The CDR3 runs to 16 residues. The CDR3 loop is CASSHTTGATNEKLFF. CDR3 DNA: TGTGCCAGCAGCCACACTACAGGGGCAACTAATGAAAAACTGTTTTTT.

In the case of this clonotype: With a much larger clone just one base away, this may be a read error. The chain recombines TRBV18 with TRBJ1-1; D is ambiguous. Germline V gene data show CDR1 as KGHSH and CDR2 as LQKENI. This CDR3 is built from 14 residues. V lost 5 bases, J lost 6 bases, and 16 bases lay in between. Here the CDR3 reads CASSSSFPDAEAFF. The CDR3 region has the DNA TGTGCCAGCTCATCCTCGTTCCCGGACGCTGAAGCTTTCTTT. Combining the CDR3 with reference TRBV18 and TRBJ1-1 gives the whole variable domain NAGVMQNPRHLVRRRGQEARLRCSPMKGHSHVYWYRQLPEEGLKFMVYLQKENIIDESGMPKERFSAEFPKEGPSILRIQQVVRGDSAAYFCASSSSFPDAEAFFGQGTRLTVV.

This clonotype is a singleton in its sample. A junction boundary mismatches the germline segment, possibly from a read error. This chain uses TRBV11-2 with TRBJ2-7, with TRBD1 matching over 10 bases. Germline CDR1 reads SGHAT; CDR2 reads FQNNGV. The CDR3 loop spans 14 amino acids. The CDR3 bases are TGTGCCAGCAGCTTGGGACAGGGGCTCTACGAGCAGTGCTTC. Translating it yields CASSLGQGLYEQCF. The complete variable domain, with remaining parts taken from reference TRBV11-2 and TRBJ2-7, reads EAGVAQSPRYKIIEKRQSVAFWCNPISGHATLYWYQQILGQGPKLLIQFQNNGVVDDSQLPKDRFSAERLKGVDSTLKIQPAKLEDSAVYLCASSLGQGLYEQCFGPGTRLTVT.

This clonotype was observed many times. The chain carries TRBV5-1 and TRBJ2-7; maybe TRBD1 (5 bases). Germline CDR1 is SGHRS and CDR2 is YFSETQ. The CDR3 has 14 residues. V was shortened by 1 base and J by 2 bases, with 10 bases between the two germline ends. CDR3 sequence reads: CASSLWAGTYEQYF. In DNA, the CDR3 is TGCGCCAGCAGCTTGTGGGCAGGGACCTACGAGCAGTACTTC.